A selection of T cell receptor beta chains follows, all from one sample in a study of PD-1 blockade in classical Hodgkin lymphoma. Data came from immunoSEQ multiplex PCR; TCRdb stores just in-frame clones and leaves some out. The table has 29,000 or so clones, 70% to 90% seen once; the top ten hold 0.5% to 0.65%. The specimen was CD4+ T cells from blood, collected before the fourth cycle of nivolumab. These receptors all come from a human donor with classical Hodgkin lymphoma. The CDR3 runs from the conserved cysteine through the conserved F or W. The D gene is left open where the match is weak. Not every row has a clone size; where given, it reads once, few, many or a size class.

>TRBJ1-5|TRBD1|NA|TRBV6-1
TGTGCCAGCAGGGAAACCGGGACAGGGGATTGGCAGCCCCAGCATTTT
CASRETGTGDWQPQHF
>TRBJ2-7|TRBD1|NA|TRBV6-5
TGTGCCAGCAGTTACCGGGACAGGGGGCAATACGAGCAGTACTTC
CASSYRDRGQYEQYF
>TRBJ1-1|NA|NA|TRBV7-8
TGTGCCAGCAGCTTATCCTCTGAAGCTTTCTTT
CASSLSSEAFF
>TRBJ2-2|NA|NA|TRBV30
TGTGCCTGGAGTCATGTCGGGGAGCTGTTTTTT
CAWSHVGELFF
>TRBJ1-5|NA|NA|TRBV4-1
TGCGCCAGCAGCCAAGTGATTAGCAATCAGCCCCAGCATTTT
CASSQVISNQPQHF
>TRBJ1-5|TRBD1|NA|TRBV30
TGTGCCTGGAGCGCAGGGGGAATGCAGCCCCAGCATTTT
CAWSAGGMQPQHF
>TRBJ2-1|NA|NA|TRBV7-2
TGTGCCAGCAGCTTATCGGGATACTACAATGAGCAGTTCTTC
CASSLSGYYNEQFF
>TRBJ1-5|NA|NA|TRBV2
TGTGCCAGCGATGGGGCGGATCAGCCCCAGCATTTT
CASDGADQPQHF
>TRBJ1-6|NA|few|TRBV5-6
TGTGCCAGCAGCTTGTCTGGGGGCCTCTCCTATAATTCACCCCTCCACTTT
CASSLSGGLSYNSPLHF
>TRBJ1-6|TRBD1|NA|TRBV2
TGTGCCAGCAGAGGGGGCCGGGGGGTGAGTGCACCCCTCCACTTT
CASRGGRGVSAPLHF
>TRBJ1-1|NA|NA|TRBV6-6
TGTGCCAGCAGTCCGGGACCTCCGAACACTGAAGCTTTCTTT
CASSPGPPNTEAFF
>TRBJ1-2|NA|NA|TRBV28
TGTGCCAGCAGGCCTGGGGGGTGGGGCTATGGCTACACCTTC
CASRPGGWGYGYTF
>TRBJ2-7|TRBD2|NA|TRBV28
TGTGCCAGCAGTGTTACTAGCGGGGTCTACGAGCAGTACTTC
CASSVTSGVYEQYF
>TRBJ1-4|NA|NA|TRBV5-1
TGCGCCAGCAGCTTGGGGCGTGGAGATGGTGAAAAACTGTTTTTT
CASSLGRGDGEKLFF
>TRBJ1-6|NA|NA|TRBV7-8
TGTGCCAGCAGCTTATTTTTTCGTGGGGGGACCGGATTCCCCCTCCACTTT
CASSLFFRGGTGFPLHF
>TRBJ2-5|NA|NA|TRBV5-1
TGCGCCAGCAGCTTGGTTCCGGGGGCGCAAGAGACCCAGTACTTC
CASSLVPGAQETQYF
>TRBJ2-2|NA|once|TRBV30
TGTGCCTGGAGGGCCGCCTCCTCCGGGGAGCTGTTTTTT
CAWRAASSGELFF
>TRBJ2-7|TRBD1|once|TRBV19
TGTGCCAGTAGCATAAGAAACAGGGGGCTGGGCGAGCAGTACTTC
CASSIRNRGLGEQYF
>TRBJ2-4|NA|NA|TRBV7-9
TGTGCCAGCAGCCACGGGGTGACCAAAAACATTCAGTACTTC
CASSHGVTKNIQYF
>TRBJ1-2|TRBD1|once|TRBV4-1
TGCGCCAGCAGCCAACCAGGACAGGGCTATGGCTACACCTTC
CASSQPGQGYGYTF
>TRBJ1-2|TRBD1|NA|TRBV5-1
TGCGCCAGCAGCTCCTCCGGGAGAGGGACAGGGGGCGACTATGGCTACACCTTC
CASSSSGRGTGGDYGYTF
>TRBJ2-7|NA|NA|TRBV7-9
TGTGCCAGCAGCTTAGGGACAGCCTACGAGCAGTACTTC
CASSLGTAYEQYF
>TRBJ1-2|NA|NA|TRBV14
TGTGCCAGCAGCCAAACAGGCCGTCATGGCTACACCTTC
CASSQTGRHGYTF
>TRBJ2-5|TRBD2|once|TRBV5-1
TGCGCCAGCAGCATCACCGGGACTAGCTACCAAGAGACCCAGTACTTC
CASSITGTSYQETQYF
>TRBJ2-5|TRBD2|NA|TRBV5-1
TGCGCCAGCAGCTTGTCGTTAGCGGGGGCGGGAGAGACCCAGTACTTC
CASSLSLAGAGETQYF
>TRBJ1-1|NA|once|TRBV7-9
TGTGCCAGCAGCGTACAGGGAGGAACTGAAGCTTTCTTT
CASSVQGGTEAFF